The rows below give T cell receptor beta chains drawn from one sample of a study of blood T cell repertoires in COVID-19. Clones were sequenced by immunoSEQ multiplex PCR, and TCRdb holds only the in-frame ones, with some missing. The data show around 320,000 clones, roughly 87% seen once. The source material was peripheral blood. The receptors stem from a man aged 18 to 30 with active or convalescent COVID-19. Both conserved end residues are trimmed from each CDR3.

TRBV7-9,ASSPGQGTYNEQF
TRBV11-2,ASSLGKRQGAEAF
TRBV29-1,SVGTAPYGYT
TRBV7-9,ASSLLAGGFTDTQY
TRBV5-4,ASSLTPGDNYGYT
TRBV15,ATSSERAANYGYT
TRBV7-3,ASSFNRGPKEQPQH
TRBV24-1,ATSGAAGLYNEQF
TRBV28,ASSFSGSGRARSYEQY
TRBV12-3/TRBV12-4,ASSSLGEKLF
TRBV6-4,ASRGNRDSKSNQPQH
TRBV5-1,ASSRIPGQGRSDGANVLT
TRBV25-1,ASRIQGAADSPLH
TRBV28,ASRQGRDTQY
TRBV9,ASSEHPYRLNTDTQY
TRBV7-3,ASSQGLAFYNEQF
TRBV19,ASSMTGEPANTEAF
TRBV12-3/TRBV12-4,ASSARDTQY
TRBV24-1,ATSGAGANEQF
TRBV6-5,ASSYSAGGLEQY
TRBV9,ASSEQTSFDTGEQY
TRBV27,ASARDRGSSEQF
TRBV7-2,ASRRDLDEQY
TRBV10-2,ASSQGGVEKLF
TRBV15,ATSPQTRLNTGELF
TRBV27,ASSLGPGNTIY
TRBV5-5,ASSLAAGLDEQY
TRBV7-2,ASSLGYSYEQY
TRBV18,ASSPRFSRNTEAF
TRBV28,ASTGDFYEQY
TRBV19,ASRNLQGRIGSPLH
TRBV24-1,ATSDPAIAGVGTDTQY
TRBV15,ATSRDIYRDATGELF
TRBV25-1,ASSEFPDLSGYT
TRBV19,ASSWVQGTTGQPQH
TRBV5-3,ARSSGGGNEKLF
TRBV9,ASSPRTSNEQF
TRBV10-3,AISNLARTNNEQF
TRBV7-8,ASSPNTGNYEQY
TRBV9,ASSVSLLTTAPDTQY
TRBV19,ASSTGSYTQY
TRBV18,ASSPRGDEQY